The present T cell receptor beta chain was sequenced within a study of T cell repertoires in ileal Crohn's disease. Study overall: About half of patients got postoperative therapy: about twelve thiopurines, over 15 anti-TNF.

The CDR3 runs 16 residues. Germline V lookup: CDR1 SNHLY, CDR2 FYNNEI. V lost 9 bases and J 5 bases, leaving 25 bases between the germline ends. TCRB immunosequencing input was around 540 nanograms of biopsy DNA per sample. Data came from immunoSEQ multiplex PCR; TCRdb stores just in-frame clones and leaves some out. The data hold about 7,200 clones, with approximately 70% observed a single time. Time point: neoterminal ileum biopsy at postoperative endoscopy, about 6 months after surgery. Specimen: ileal tissue. The receptor's source is an adult with Crohn's disease. V and J are TRBV2 and TRBJ2-5, with a possible D match to TRBD2 (5 bases). The CDR3 bases are TGTGCCAGAGGTGCTAGTGGGAGTAGTAGGATGGAGACCCAGTACTTC. This translates into CARGASGSSRMETQYF.